This T cell receptor beta chain appears in the sequencing data of a study of ipilimumab plus nivolumab after autologous stem cell transplantation. Overall study context: A median of 8 nivolumab and 4 or 5 ipilimumab doses were given. The myeloma cohort included high-risk transplant-naive patients and patients relapsing within 3 years of a first autologous transplant.

Germline lookup yields CDR1 MGHRA and CDR2 YSYEKL. Trimming took 4 bases from V and 4 from J, leaving 19 bases between them. CDR3 size: 16 residues. Checkpoint therapy with ipilimumab 1 mg/kg began 14 to 28 days after transplant. Clones were read by immunoSEQ multiplex PCR, and TCRdb kept only the in-frame ones, dropping some. The sample shows 9,400 or so clones, around two thirds of them seen only once. Sequences were derived from PBMCs, sampled in a trial of ipilimumab plus nivolumab as post-transplant consolidation. This sequence joins TRBV4-1 and TRBJ2-5, with a tentative D call TRBD1 (6 bases). This TCR was sampled from a female donor with multiple myeloma. CDR3 sequence reads: CASSLRAEQGGETQYF. The CDR3 DNA follows: TGCGCCAGCAGCCTTCGGGCGGAACAGGGTGGAGAGACCCAGTACTTC.